The T cell receptor beta chain under discussion was sequenced for a study of shared clonotypes between healthy human individuals. Findings and caveats of the study: An anticipated effect of sequencing depth on clonotype sharing among donors was recognized. About 5.2% was the fraction of naive CD4 clonotypes found shared across several donors.

As regards this clone: Its antigen is still unknown.

Terminally differentiated effector memory CD45RA+ cells were excluded from the naive CD8 cells, which were CD45RO-negative and positively selected for CCR7. As processed by the authors: Filtering was not the same, since immunoSEQ gave junction-only sequences without quality scores. Profiling relied on immunoSEQ multiplex PCR, and the TCRdb table lists in-frame clones only, not all of them. D and trimming were read from the DNA, whereas the V and J calls and clone size are those reported in that table. The sample has 600,000 or so clones, 95% to 98% seen once. This sequence originates from a man aged 30-40 years in good health. Input material: naive CD8+ T cells sorted from blood.

CDR3 loop: CASSPSGDSYNEQFF. The DNA for the CDR3 is TGTGCCAGCAGCCCCTCGGGGGATTCCTACAATGAGCAGTTCTTC. The rearrangement joins TRBV7-3 to TRBJ2-1; possibly TRBD2 for D (6 bases). Germline V CDR1 and CDR2: SGHTA, FQGTGA. The CDR3 runs 15 residues. The V and J ends lost 5 bases and 1 base respectively, with 12 bases between them.